The 32 T cell receptor beta chains below were found in one sample sequenced in a study of control samples from healthy donors and cancer patients. The data were produced by immunoSEQ multiplex PCR, yet TCRdb's version contains in-frame clones alone and is incomplete. Among under 200,000 clones listed, approximately 90% were seen once. What was sequenced was blood. The receptors stem from a woman aged 25 to 39 in good health.

This chain links TRBV28 with TRBJ2-2, with 10 bases fitting TRBD2. The CDR3 extends over 16 amino acids. V shed 4 bases, J shed 6 bases, and the junction held 8 bases outside the gene matches. From germline, CDR1 is MDHEN and CDR2 SYDVKM. The CDR3: CASSSPLAGAAGELFF. CDR3 bases: TGTGCCAGCAGTTCCCCCCTAGCGGGAGCGGCCGGGGAGCTGTTTTTT.

V is TRBV5-5 and J is TRBJ2-1; possible D gene TRBD2, 6 bases. V was trimmed by 2 bases and J by 7 bases, leaving 13 bases between them. This CDR3 spans 14 amino acids. Germline V CDR1 and CDR2: SGHKS, YYEKEE (reference sequence). The CDR3 is CASSFIGSGNEQFF. DNA of the CDR3: TGTGCCAGCAGCTTCATCGGGAGTGGGAATGAGCAGTTCTTC.

The V and J genes are TRBV12-3 or TRBV12-4 and TRBJ2-1; tentatively, D is TRBD2 (6 bases). Trimming pared 2 bases from V and 13 bases from J, leaving 15 bases between. The CDR3 covers 13 residues. This CDR3 is CASSLNQRAFQFF. Written as DNA, the CDR3 is TGTGCCAGCAGTTTAAACCAGCGGGCCTTCCAGTTCTTC.

J is TRBJ2-1 and V is TRBV27; D is unresolved. V was shortened by 5 bases and J by 3 bases, with 8 bases between the two germline ends. CDR1 MNHEY and CDR2 SMNVEV come from the germline V gene (reference sequence). CDR3 length equals 13 residues. The CDR3 nucleotides read TGTGCCAGCAGTGGTTCGGACTACAATGAGCAGTTCTTC. The encoded protein is CASSGSDYNEQFF.

The chain uses TRBV7-9 and TRBJ2-1; the D is unclear. The germline gives CDR1 SEHNR, CDR2 FQNEAQ (reference sequence). The CDR3 is 14 amino acids. V lost 1 base and J lost 0, with 4 bases in between. Here the CDR3 DNA reads TGTGCCAGCAGCTTAGGGCCCTCCTACAATGAGCAGTTCTTC. As protein: CASSLGPSYNEQFF.

The chain links TRBV11-2 to TRBJ2-2; 13 nucleotides line up with TRBD2. The ends lost 5 bases at V and 5 bases at J; junction bases unmatched: 8. Germline V gene lookup returns CDR1 SGHAT and CDR2 FQNNGV. The CDR3 has 17 residues. Here the CDR3 reads CASSQGLAGSGTGELFF. As DNA, the CDR3 is TGTGCCAGCAGCCAGGGACTAGCGGGGTCGGGTACCGGGGAGCTGTTTTTT.

The V gene is TRBV5-8, the J gene TRBJ2-5, with TRBD1 matching 7 bases. The CDR3 has 15 amino acids. The ends lost 3 bases at V and 3 bases at J; junction bases unmatched: 8. Germline V CDR1 and CDR2: SGHTS, YDEGEE. The CDR3 sequence: CASSYDRVGEETQYF. In nucleotides, the CDR3 is TGTGCCAGCAGCTACGACAGGGTCGGTGAAGAGACCCAGTACTTC.

The chain employs TRBV6-6 and TRBJ2-1; TRBD2 matches at 11 bases. V lost 11 bases and J lost 9; bases outside the gene matches: 6. The CDR3 length is 12 residues. Germline values: CDR1 MNHNY, CDR2 SVGAGI (reference sequence). Written as DNA, the CDR3 is TGTGCCGTACTAGCGGGAGCGACTGAGCAGTTCTTC. This codes for CAVLAGATEQFF.

This sequence joins TRBV7-2 and TRBJ2-7; no definite D call. Trimming pared 2 bases from V and 1 base from J, leaving 12 bases between. The germline V gene encodes CDR1 SGHTA and CDR2 FQGNSA. This CDR3 has 15 residues. As DNA, the CDR3 is TGTGCCAGCAGCTTAATCTTGGACCCGTCCTACGAGCAGTACTTC. Translation gives CASSLILDPSYEQYF.

This clone appeared once. Other DNA sequences in this sample translate to the same CDR3. This rearrangement joins TRBV30 to TRBJ2-5; no definite D call. This CDR3 region has 12 residues. CDR1 is GTSNPN and CDR2 is SVGIG in the germline V gene (reference sequence). Deletions cut 0 bases from V and 5 bases from J, with 7 bases between. CDR3 in DNA: TGTGCCTGGAGTGTACTGGGGGAGACCCAGTACTTC. It specifies CAWSVLGETQYF. The complete variable domain, with remaining parts taken from reference TRBV30 and TRBJ2-5, reads SQTIHQWPATLVQPVGSPLSLECTVEGTSNPNLYWYRQAAGRGLQLLFYSVGIGQISSEVPQNLSASRPQDRQFILSSKKLLLSDSGFYLCAWSVLGETQYFGPGTRLLVL.

The chain links TRBV6-6 to TRBJ1-2; D uncertain. CDR1 MNHNY and CDR2 SVGAGI come from the germline V gene (reference sequence). Between the trimmed V and J ends, which lost 2 bases and 4 bases, there was a span of 8 bases. The CDR3 loop spans 13 amino acids. The DNA for the CDR3 is TGTGCCAGCAGTTACGGGGAACGCTATGGCTACACCTTC. It is translated as CASSYGERYGYTF.

This clone was observed once. The V gene is TRBV6-2 or TRBV6-3, the J gene TRBJ2-7, with D unclear. Germline V CDR1 and CDR2: MNHEY, SVGEGT. Trimming took 6 bases from V and 4 from J, leaving 10 bases between them. There are 12 residues in the CDR3. CDR3 protein: CASSRRLYEQYF. CDR3 in DNA: TGTGCCAGCAGCCGAAGGTTGTACGAGCAGTACTTC.

The CDR3 protein is CAISDNNYGYTF. The DNA for the CDR3 is TGTGCCATCAGTGACAATAACTATGGCTACACCTTC. This sequence joins TRBV10-3 and TRBJ1-2; D is ambiguous. In germline, CDR1 is ENHRY, CDR2 SYGVKD. The V and J ends lost 3 bases and 1 base respectively, with 3 bases between them. The CDR3 has 12 residues.

The CDR3 coding sequence is TGTGCCAGCAGCTTAGTGGAGGGCTACACCTTC. Protein: CASSLVEGYTF. This chain uses TRBV11-2 with TRBJ1-2; D is unresolved. V was clipped by 1 base and J by 8 bases, with 5 bases between them. Per the germline V gene, CDR1 is SGHAT and CDR2 is FQNNGV. The CDR3 spans 11 residues.

The rearrangement links TRBV4-1 to TRBJ1-3; D gene ambiguous. CDR3 length: 14 residues. V was trimmed by 1 base and J by 0 bases, leaving 4 bases between them. The germline gives CDR1 MGHRA, CDR2 YSYEKL. The CDR3 loop reads CASSQAFSGNTIYF. The CDR3 DNA reads TGCGCCAGCAGCCAAGCCTTCTCTGGAAACACCATATATTTT.

J is TRBJ2-7 and V is TRBV10-3, with TRBD2 as a possible D gene (5 bases). The CDR3 has 15 residues. The germline V gene encodes CDR1 ENHRY and CDR2 SYGVKD. V was cut by 2 bases and J by 2 bases, with 13 bases left in between. The chain's CDR3 is CAISEAPSRTYEQYF. The DNA of the CDR3 is TGTGCCATCAGTGAGGCCCCTAGCCGAACCTACGAGCAGTACTTC.

The chain is built from TRBV7-3 and TRBJ2-1; no firm D call. This CDR3 comprises 13 residues. Germline CDR1 and CDR2: SGHTA and FQGTGA. V was cut by 3 bases and J by 5 bases, with 8 bases left in between. As DNA, the CDR3 is TGTGCCAGCAGCTTGGCAGTTCACAATGAGCAGTTCTTC. It specifies CASSLAVHNEQFF.

V gene TRBV19 combines with J gene TRBJ2-6; 8 positions match TRBD1. The CDR3 is 16 amino acids. V was clipped by 5 bases and J by 1 base; unmatched bases: 4. Germline V lookup: CDR1 LNHDA, CDR2 SQIVND (reference sequence). The CDR3 region is CASSPGGRSGANVLTF. As DNA, the CDR3 is TGTGCCAGTAGTCCAGGGGGCAGATCTGGGGCCAACGTCCTGACTTTC.

V gene TRBV2 combines with J gene TRBJ2-3; D is possibly TRBD1 or TRBD2 (5 bases each). V was cut by 1 base and J by 0 bases, with 17 bases left in between. The CDR3 covers 18 residues. Germline V gene sequence: CDR1 SNHLY, CDR2 FYNNEI. The CDR3 protein is CASSEVLGTVASTDTQYF. As DNA, the CDR3 is TGTGCCAGCAGTGAAGTTCTTGGGACCGTGGCTAGCACAGATACGCAGTATTTT.

The rearrangement uses TRBV30 and TRBJ1-3; 9 bases line up with TRBD1. With V trimmed by 4 bases and J by 3 bases, 7 bases remained unmatched. Germline V CDR1 and CDR2: GTSNPN, SVGIG (reference sequence). The CDR3 covers 15 residues. The CDR3 DNA is TGTGCCTGGAATTTACAGGGGGCGAGTGGAAACACCATATATTTT. Amino acids: CAWNLQGASGNTIYF.

Concerning this clone: The same CDR3 is also encoded by other DNA sequences in this sample. The genes are TRBV7-8 and TRBJ1-1; 8 bases fit TRBD1. V shed 5 bases and J 1 base; nucleotides not matched to a gene: 6. Germline V gene lookup returns CDR1 SGHVS and CDR2 FQNEAQ. The CDR3 loop spans 15 amino acids. The CDR3 DNA reads as TGTGCCAGCAGCCCCCCGGACAGGGAGAACACTGAAGCTTTCTTT. It translates to CASSPPDRENTEAFF.

This clone was seen only once. The rearrangement joins TRBV27 to TRBJ2-7, with 9 bases fitting TRBD2. The trim removed 3 bases at V and 2 bases at J, leaving 5 bases unmatched. Per the germline V gene, CDR1 is MNHEY and CDR2 is SMNVEV (reference sequence). This CDR3 spans 15 amino acids. CDR3 sequence reads: CASSLTSGPTYEQYF. The CDR3 DNA reads as TGTGCCAGCAGTTTGACTAGCGGCCCGACCTACGAGCAGTACTTC.

The chain combines TRBV18 with TRBJ2-6; no reliable D call. CDR3 size: 15 residues. From germline, CDR1 is KGHSH and CDR2 LQKENI. Deletions cut 3 bases from V and 0 bases from J, with 6 bases between. The CDR3 coding sequence is TGTGCCAGCTCACCTCTGGGCTCTGGGGCCAACGTCCTGACTTTC. Translation gives CASSPLGSGANVLTF.

Written as DNA, the CDR3 is TGTGCCAGCAGTTACGTCCAGGGAACTTACTACGAGCAGTACTTC. As protein: CASSYVQGTYYEQYF. The rearrangement links TRBV6-5 to TRBJ2-7; maybe TRBD1 (5 bases). V lost 2 bases and J lost 3, with 14 bases in between. The germline CDR1 and CDR2 sequences are MNHEY and SVGAGI. The CDR3 is 15 amino acids.

This clone was seen only a few times. V and J are TRBV5-4 and TRBJ2-1; D call uncertain. The CDR3 totals 12 residues. The V gene's germline CDR1 is SGHNT and CDR2 YYREEE (reference sequence). V lost 1 base to trimming and J lost 7 bases, with 6 bases between them. The CDR3 here is CASSLNRNEQFF. CDR3 DNA sequence: TGTGCCAGCAGCTTGAATAGGAATGAGCAGTTCTTC.

V usage is TRBV9 and J usage is TRBJ2-7; 10 bases fit TRBD2. The CDR3 extends over 16 amino acids. V lost 3 bases to trimming and J lost 3 bases; unmatched junction nucleotides: 9. CDR1 and CDR2 (germline): SGDLS, YYNGEE. The CDR3 coding sequence is TGTGCCAGCAGCGCCGGACTAGCGGAGGGGATCTACGAGCAGTACTTC. Amino acids: CASSAGLAEGIYEQYF.

J is TRBJ2-1 and V is TRBV7-2; tentative D call: TRBD2 (7 bases). Germline V CDR1 and CDR2: SGHTA, FQGNSA. This CDR3 region has 15 residues. V gave up 7 bases and J gave up 4 bases, with 17 bases separating them. The CDR3 here is CASTPRGQRYNEQFF. Written as DNA, the CDR3 is TGTGCCAGCACCCCGCGGGGGCAGAGATACAATGAGCAGTTCTTC.

This clone was picked up one time. This chain connects TRBV7-8 to TRBJ2-3; the D gene is possibly TRBD2 (5 bases). The CDR3 has 15 residues. In germline, CDR1 is SGHVS, CDR2 FQNEAQ. V lost 6 bases and J 0 bases, leaving 13 bases between the germline ends. The CDR3 loop reads CASRRGRSSTDTQYF. The CDR3 bases are TGTGCCAGCAGGCGCGGGCGGTCTAGCACAGATACGCAGTATTTT.

This sequence joins TRBV24-1 and TRBJ2-1; 7 nucleotides align to TRBD1. Germline V CDR1 and CDR2: KGHDR, SFDVKD. The CDR3 runs 15 residues. Losses at the gene ends were 5 bases for V and 4 bases for J; bases not matched to a gene: 7. CDR3 coding DNA: TGTGCCACCAGTGTCTACAGGGGAACGTACAATGAGCAGTTCTTC. Residues: CATSVYRGTYNEQFF.

V usage is TRBV19 and J usage is TRBJ1-5; D gene unclear. Germline V gives CDR1 LNHDA, CDR2 SQIVND (reference sequence). Trimming cost V 0 bases and J 9 bases, with 18 bases left between them. The CDR3 is 16 amino acids. This CDR3 reads CASSIDESSGYRPQHF. CDR3 coding DNA: TGTGCCAGTAGTATAGATGAATCCAGTGGCTATAGGCCCCAGCATTTT. The full variable domain, completed using reference TRBV19 and TRBJ1-5, is DGGITQSPKYLFRKEGQNVTLSCEQNLNHDAMYWYRQDPGQGLRLIYYSQIVNDFQKGDIAEGYSVSREKKESFPLTVTSAQKNPTAFYLCASSIDESSGYRPQHFGDGTRLSIL.

The gene calls are TRBV3-1 (or the pseudogene TRBV3-2) and TRBJ2-3, with D tentatively TRBD1 (6 bases). V lost 1 base and J lost 5, with 13 bases in between. Germline V lookup: CDR1 LGHDT, CDR2 YNNKEL (reference sequence). The length of the CDR3 is 15 residues. The CDR3 loop is CASSQGRQGIDTQYF. DNA for the CDR3: TGTGCCAGCAGCCAAGGTCGTCAGGGGATAGATACGCAGTATTTT.

The J gene is TRBJ2-7, the V gene TRBV14; TRBD2 matches at 12 bases. CDR3 size: 15 residues. Germline CDR1 and CDR2: SGHDN and FVKESK. The J segment lost 9 bases and the V segment lost 5 bases, leaving 11 bases of the junction unmatched. The chain's CDR3 is CASSGGLAGGLGQYF. As DNA, the CDR3 is TGTGCCAGCAGCGGGGGACTAGCGGGTGGACTTGGGCAGTACTTC.